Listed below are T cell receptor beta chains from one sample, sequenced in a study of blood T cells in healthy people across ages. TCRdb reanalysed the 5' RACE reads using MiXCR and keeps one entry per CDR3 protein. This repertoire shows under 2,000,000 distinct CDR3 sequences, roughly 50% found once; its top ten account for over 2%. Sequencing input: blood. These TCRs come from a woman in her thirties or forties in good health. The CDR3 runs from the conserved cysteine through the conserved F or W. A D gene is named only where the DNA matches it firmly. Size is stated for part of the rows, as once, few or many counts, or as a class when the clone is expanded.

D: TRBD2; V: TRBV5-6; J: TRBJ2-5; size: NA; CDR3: CASSLQAGGPQTQYF; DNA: TGTGCCAGCAGCTTGCAAGCGGGGGGGCCGCAGACCCAGTACTTC
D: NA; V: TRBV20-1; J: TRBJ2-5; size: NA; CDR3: CSARGGTRRTQETQYF; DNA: TGCAGTGCTAGGGGGGGAACGCGGAGGACGCAAGAGACCCAGTACTTC
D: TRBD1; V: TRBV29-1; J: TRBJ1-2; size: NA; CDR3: CSVETTGGHYGYTF; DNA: TGCAGCGTTGAAACGACAGGGGGGCACTATGGCTACACCTTC
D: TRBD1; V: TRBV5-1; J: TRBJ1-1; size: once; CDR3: CASSYRQGRVTEAFF; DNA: TGCGCCAGCAGCTACCGACAGGGGCGGGTCACTGAAGCTTTCTTT
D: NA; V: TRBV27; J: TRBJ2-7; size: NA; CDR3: CASSFRDTNYEQYF; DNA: TGTGCCAGCAGTTTTCGGGACACCAACTACGAGCAGTACTTC
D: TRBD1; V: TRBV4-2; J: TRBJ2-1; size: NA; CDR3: CASSQEQGINEQFF; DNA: TGTGCCAGCAGCCAAGAACAGGGGATCAATGAGCAGTTCTTC
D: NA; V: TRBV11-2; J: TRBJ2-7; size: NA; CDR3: CASSLGERSSDEQYF; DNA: TGTGCCAGCAGCCTCGGGGAGAGGAGCTCCGACGAGCAGTACTTC
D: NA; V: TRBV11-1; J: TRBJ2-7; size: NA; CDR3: CASNLEQEAYEQYF; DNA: TGTGCCAGCAACTTAGAACAGGAGGCCTACGAGCAGTACTTC
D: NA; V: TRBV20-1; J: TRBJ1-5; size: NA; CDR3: CSATRRVGDQPQHF; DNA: TGCAGTGCCACTCGCAGGGTTGGGGATCAGCCCCAGCATTTT
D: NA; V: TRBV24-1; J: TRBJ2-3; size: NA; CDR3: CATRKGGDTQYF; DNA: TGTGCCACCAGGAAGGGGGGGGATACGCAGTATTTT
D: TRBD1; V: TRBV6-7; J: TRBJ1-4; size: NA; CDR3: CAGPQPGQGATNEKLFF; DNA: TGTGCCGGGCCTCAACCGGGACAGGGGGCAACTAATGAAAAACTGTTTTTT
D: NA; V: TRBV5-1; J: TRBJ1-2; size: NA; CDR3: CASRGQGSIPNYGYTF; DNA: TGCGCCAGCAGAGGTCAGGGATCTATACCGAACTATGGCTACACCTTC
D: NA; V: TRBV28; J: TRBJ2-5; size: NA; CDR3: CASSSQGRYQETQYF; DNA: TGTGCCAGCAGTTCACAGGGCCGGTACCAAGAGACCCAGTACTTC
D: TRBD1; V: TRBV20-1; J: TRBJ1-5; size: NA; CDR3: CSASIGTDSNQPQHF; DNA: TGCAGTGCTAGTATTGGGACAGATAGCAATCAGCCCCAGCATTTT
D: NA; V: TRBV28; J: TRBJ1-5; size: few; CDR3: CASVLSGTGQPQHF; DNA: TGTGCTAGCGTGCTATCTGGTACAGGTCAGCCCCAGCATTTT
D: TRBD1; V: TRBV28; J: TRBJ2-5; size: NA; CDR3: CASSLDTQGAQETQYF; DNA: TGTGCCAGCAGTCTCGACACACAGGGGGCCCAAGAGACCCAGTACTTC
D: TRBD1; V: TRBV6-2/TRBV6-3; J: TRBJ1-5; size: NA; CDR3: CASSTAGGISNQPQHF; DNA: TGTGCCAGCAGTACGGCAGGGGGGATTAGCAATCAGCCCCAGCATTTT
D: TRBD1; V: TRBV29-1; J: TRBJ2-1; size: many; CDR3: CSVRQGDNEQFF; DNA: TGCAGCGTAAGACAGGGGGACAATGAGCAGTTCTTC
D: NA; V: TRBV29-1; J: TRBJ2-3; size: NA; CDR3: CSADSEFADTQYF; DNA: TGCAGCGCGGACAGCGAGTTCGCAGATACGCAGTATTTT
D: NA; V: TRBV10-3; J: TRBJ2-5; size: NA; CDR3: CAISESFGGVETQYF; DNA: TGTGCCATCAGTGAGTCGTTCGGAGGGGTGGAGACCCAGTACTTC
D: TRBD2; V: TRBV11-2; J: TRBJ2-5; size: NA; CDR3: CASSPRLGGGEETQYF; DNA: TGTGCCAGCAGCCCCAGACTTGGCGGGGGGGAAGAGACCCAGTACTTC
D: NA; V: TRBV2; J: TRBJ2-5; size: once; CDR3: CAEDELQEAQYF; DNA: TGTGCTGAAGACGAGCTCCAAGAGGCCCAGTACTTC
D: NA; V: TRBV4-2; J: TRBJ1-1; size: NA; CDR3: CASSQGGEAFF; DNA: TGTGCCAGCAGCCAGGGAGGGGAAGCTTTCTTT
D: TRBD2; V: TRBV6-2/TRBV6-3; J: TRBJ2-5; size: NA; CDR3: CASSYGRDSGGNEQYF; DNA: TGTGCCAGCAGTTACGGGCGGGATAGCGGGGGCAATGAGCAGTACTTC
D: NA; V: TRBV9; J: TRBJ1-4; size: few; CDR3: CASSARNEKLFF; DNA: TGTGCCAGCAGCGCTCGGAATGAAAAACTGTTTTTT
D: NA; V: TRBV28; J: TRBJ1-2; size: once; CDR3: CASSVIGLTGYTF; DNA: TGTGCCAGCAGTGTAATCGGGTTGACTGGCTACACCTTC
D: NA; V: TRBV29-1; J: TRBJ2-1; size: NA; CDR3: CSVDGGPVGEQFF; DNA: TGCAGCGTTGACGGGGGACCCGTGGGCGAGCAGTTCTTC
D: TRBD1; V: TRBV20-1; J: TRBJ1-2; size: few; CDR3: CSAQGGGAYGYTF; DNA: TGCAGTGCCCAAGGAGGGGGCGCCTATGGCTACACCTTC
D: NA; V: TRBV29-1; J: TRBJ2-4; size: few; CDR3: CSVEEGAGRNIQYF; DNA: TGCAGCGTTGAGGAGGGCGCTGGTAGAAACATTCAGTACTTC
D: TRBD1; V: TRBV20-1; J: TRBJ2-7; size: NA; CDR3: CNARPRQGRNEQYF; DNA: TGCAATGCTCGGCCTAGACAGGGAAGGAACGAGCAGTACTTC
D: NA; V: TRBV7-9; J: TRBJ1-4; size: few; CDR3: CASSSGVLKNEKLFF; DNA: TGTGCCAGCAGCTCGGGGGTGTTGAAGAATGAAAAACTGTTTTTT
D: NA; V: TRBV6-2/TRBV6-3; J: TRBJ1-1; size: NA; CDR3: CASRGFSAGKGREAFF; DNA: TGTGCCAGCAGAGGTTTTTCGGCAGGTAAAGGCCGTGAAGCTTTCTTT
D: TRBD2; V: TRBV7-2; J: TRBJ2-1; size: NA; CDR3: CASSSSERGGRGEQFF; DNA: TGTGCCAGCAGCTCGTCCGAGCGGGGGGGCCGGGGAGAGCAGTTCTTC
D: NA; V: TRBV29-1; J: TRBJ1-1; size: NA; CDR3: CSVDTRRNTEAFF; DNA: TGCAGCGTTGATACCAGGAGGAACACTGAAGCTTTCTTT
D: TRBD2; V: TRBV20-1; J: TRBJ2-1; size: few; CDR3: CSARDYDGGAYNEQFF; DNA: TGCAGTGCTAGAGATTATGACGGGGGGGCTTACAATGAGCAGTTCTTC
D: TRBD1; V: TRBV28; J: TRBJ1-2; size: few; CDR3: CASSFLDRGLGYTF; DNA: TGTGCCAGCAGTTTCTTAGACAGGGGGCTTGGCTACACCTTC
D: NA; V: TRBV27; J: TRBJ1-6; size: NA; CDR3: CASPGAQNSPLHF; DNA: TGTGCCAGCCCCGGGGCCCAAAATTCACCCCTCCACTTT
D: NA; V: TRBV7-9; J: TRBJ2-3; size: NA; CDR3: CASSPRGSTYTDTQYF; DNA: TGTGCCAGCAGCCCCAGGGGCAGCACTTACACAGATACGCAGTATTTT